This T cell receptor (beta chain) stems from a study of blood T cell repertoires in COVID-19. The method was immunoSEQ multiplex PCR; TCRdb's version includes in-frame clones alone and lacks a portion of them. The sample consists of over 300,000 clones, roughly 90% of them appearing once. The CDR3 has 16 residues. V was cut by 1 base and J by 1 base, with 13 bases left in between. The germline gives CDR1 MGHDK, CDR2 SYGVNS. V usage is TRBV25-1 and J usage is TRBJ1-1, with D tentatively TRBD1 (5 bases). The clonotype was recovered from a man aged 40-49 years with acute or convalescent COVID-19. Material for sequencing was peripheral blood. CDR3 region: CASSEWGGARNTEAFF. CDR3 DNA: TGTGCCAGCAGTGAATGGGGAGGGGCGCGGAACACTGAAGCTTTCTTT.